These 26 T cell receptor beta chains were sequenced from one sample in a study of regulatory T cells in long-lasting Graves disease. Construction of the TCR beta libraries employed iRepertoire HTBI primers in conjunction with Arm-PCR of CDR3 regions. TCRdb fed the multiplex PCR reads into MiXCR, producing one record per CDR3 protein. Here the sample spans about 500,000 distinct CDR3 sequences, 15% to 20% being singletons. Documented time point: newly diagnosed GD, antithyroid drugs for less than 3 months. Making the TCR library involved RNA that had been extracted from PBMCs. These data also formed part of another study, on T cells in Graves' hyperthyroidism and ophthalmopathy.

Sample: peripheral blood mononuclear cells (PBMCs), taken at new diagnosis, from a patient treated with antithyroid drugs. The origin of the receptors is a man aged 35-49 years with Graves disease.

The chain combines TRBV7-2 with TRBJ2-2; the D gene is possibly TRBD2 (7 bases). With 1 base removed from V and 3 bases from J, the gap between germline ends came to 15 bases. Per the germline V gene, CDR1 is SGHTA and CDR2 is FQGNSA. The CDR3 runs to 17 residues. The CDR3 DNA sequence: TGTGCCAGCAGCTTAGGGGGGGCACTAGCGTACACCGGGGAGCTGTTTTTT. Its protein is CASSLGGALAYTGELFF.

DNA of the CDR3: TGTGCCAGCAGTGGGAAATTAACCGGCTACACCTTC. It is translated as CASSGKLTGYTF. The chain is built from TRBV25-1 and TRBJ1-2; D gene ambiguous. Per the germline V gene, CDR1 is MGHDK and CDR2 is SYGVNS. V was trimmed by 4 bases and J by 8 bases, leaving 11 bases between them. There are 12 residues in the CDR3.

The table lists this clonotype with a count of one. This likely reflects a read error, since a far larger clone is one base away. The CDR3, as DNA: TGTGCCAGCAGCTTAGCGGATCGGACCTACGAGCAGTTCTTC. Protein product: CASSLADRTYEQFF. The chain links TRBV7-8 to TRBJ2-1; D not certain. From germline, CDR1 is SGHVS and CDR2 FQNEAQ. The CDR3 has 14 amino acids. V lost 0 bases to trimming and J lost 10 bases, with 13 bases between them.

This clonotype was observed many times. The rearrangement joins TRBV7-2 to TRBJ1-1; D gene uncertain. V lost 3 bases, J lost 4 bases, and 9 bases lay in between. The length of the CDR3 is 13 residues. Germline V CDR1 and CDR2: SGHTA, FQGNSA. CDR3 sequence: CASSFGRSTEAFF. The CDR3 DNA is TGTGCCAGCAGCTTCGGTAGAAGCACTGAAGCTTTCTTT. The entire variable domain, with the rest obtained from reference TRBV7-2 and TRBJ1-1, is as follows: GAGVSQSPSNKVTEKGKDVELRCDPISGHTALYWYRQSLGQGLEFLIYFQGNSAPDKSGLPSDRFSAERTGGSVSTLTIQRTQQEDSAVYLCASSFGRSTEAFFGQGTRLTVV.

The V gene is TRBV12-3 or TRBV12-4, the J gene TRBJ1-3, with D perhaps matching TRBD1 (5 bases). Deletions cut 5 bases from V and 0 bases from J, with 11 bases between. CDR3 length: 15 amino acids. The CDR3 nucleotides read TGTGCCAGCAGTAGGACAAAGAGCTCTGGAAACACCATATATTTT. As protein: CASSRTKSSGNTIYF.

This clonotype occurred many times. The V call is TRBV12-3 or TRBV12-4, the J call TRBJ1-1; D possibly corresponds to TRBD1 (6 bases). Trimming pared 6 bases from V and 2 bases from J, leaving 13 bases between. The CDR3 extends over 14 amino acids. This CDR3 reads CASSPDSLNTEAFF. The CDR3 DNA follows: TGTGCCAGCAGCCCGGACAGCCTTAACACTGAAGCTTTCTTT.

This rearrangement joins TRBV7-9 to TRBJ2-7; no clear D. This CDR3 is built from 13 residues. Germline-derived CDR1 and CDR2 are SEHNR and FQNEAQ (reference sequence). The ends were cut back, 1 base at V and 2 bases at J, with 6 bases in the middle. The CDR3 DNA is TGTGCCAGCAGCTTAGACAAAACCTACGAGCAGTACTTC. The encoded protein is CASSLDKTYEQYF.

This clonotype turned up a few times. A much larger clonotype is one base distant, so this may be a read error. The CDR3 carries no conserved terminal phenylalanine or tryptophan, so it likely arises from a read error. V is TRBV27 and J is TRBJ1-1; 7 bases match TRBD1. The CDR3 has 15 residues. V gave up 4 bases and J gave up 6 bases; unmatched junction bases: 11. CDR1 and CDR2 (germline): MNHEY, SMNVEV (reference sequence). The DNA for the CDR3 is TGTGCCAGCAGTTCCCCAGGGGGTCTGAAGGCTGAAGCTTTCTCT. Its translation is CASSSPGGLKAEAFS.

This clonotype was counted at least ten times. V gene TRBV12-3 or TRBV12-4 combines with J gene TRBJ2-3; TRBD2 matches at 10 bases. Trimming cost V 3 bases and J 5 bases; bases outside gene matches: 11. The CDR3 length is 17 residues. In DNA, the CDR3 is TGTGCCAGCAGTTTCCGGGTTATAGCGGGAGGCCGAGATACGCAGTATTTT. Amino acids: CASSFRVIAGGRDTQYF.

In its sample, this clonotype was seen many times. This chain connects TRBV12-3 or TRBV12-4 to TRBJ1-1, with D possibly being TRBD1 (6 bases). V lost 6 bases, J lost 5 bases, and 10 bases lay in between. The CDR3 loop spans 12 amino acids. The CDR3 DNA sequence: TGTGCCAGCAGACAGGGTATGACTGAAGCTTTCTTT. This codes for CASRQGMTEAFF.

This clonotype was detected many times. The chain couples TRBV2 to TRBJ2-7; TRBD1 is a possible D gene (5 bases). The CDR3 totals 14 residues. Trimming took off 7 bases at V and 5 bases at J, with 18 bases between the two ends. CDR1 is SNHLY, CDR2 FYNNEI, per germline. CDR3 amino acids: CASNSARVYDEQYF. The CDR3, as DNA: TGTGCCAGCAACAGCGCCAGGGTTTACGACGAGCAGTACTTC.

The chain uses TRBV20-1 and TRBJ2-7, with 9 bases that match TRBD2. J lost 2 bases, V lost 1 base, and 9 bases had no gene match. Germline V lookup: CDR1 DFQATT, CDR2 SNEGSKA (reference sequence). The CDR3 runs 16 residues. In DNA, the CDR3 is TGCAGTGCTAGAGCACATGGCGGGAGGGTCCCCTACGAGCAGTACTTC. Protein product: CSARAHGGRVPYEQYF.

This clonotype has a count of ten or more. The V call is TRBV6-1, the J call TRBJ2-7; TRBD2 might be the D (5 bases). Trimming took 6 bases from V and 0 from J, leaving 12 bases between them. Germline loops: CDR1 MNHNS, CDR2 SASEGT. This CDR3 comprises 14 residues. The CDR3 spells CASSPSGTSYEQYF. In DNA, the CDR3 is TGTGCCAGCAGCCCCAGCGGTACCTCCTACGAGCAGTACTTC.

The V and J genes are TRBV12-3 or TRBV12-4 and TRBJ1-6; D is ambiguous. This CDR3 region has 17 residues. The V end was cut by 3 bases, the J end by 0 bases, with 12 bases between. DNA for the CDR3: TGTGCCAGCAGTTTTCGCCCCCTGAGCTCCTATAATTCACCCCTCCACTTT. Protein: CASSFRPLSSYNSPLHF.

This clonotype showed up just a few times. Its ends do not fully match the called genes, so a read error is possible. The chain is built from TRBV6-5 and TRBJ2-1; D perhaps matches TRBD1 (7 bases). The germline CDR1 and CDR2 sequences are MNHEY and SVGAGI. This CDR3 has 16 amino acids. The CDR3 DNA reads TGTGCCAGCAGTTACTCTGGAGGGGGCGCATGGGATGAGCAGTCCTTC. Encoded protein: CASSYSGGGAWDEQSF.

The gene calls are TRBV18 and TRBJ1-5, with D possibly matching TRBD1 (6 bases). Trimming left V 1 base short and J 5 bases short, with 15 bases between. CDR1 is KGHSH, CDR2 LQKENI, per germline. The CDR3 loop spans 16 amino acids. CDR3 nucleotide sequence: TGTGCCAGCTCACCACAAGTTGGGGGCGCAGATCAGCCCCAGCATTTT. The encoded protein is CASSPQVGGADQPQHF.

There are a few counts of this clonotype. V and J are TRBV13 and TRBJ1-2; 9 nucleotides agree with TRBD1. The J segment lost 11 bases and the V segment lost 4 bases, leaving 11 bases of the junction unmatched. Germline loops: CDR1 PRHDT, CDR2 FYEKMQ (reference sequence). This CDR3 is 14 amino acids long. The CDR3 nucleotides are TGTGCCAGCAGCTCCGAACAGGGGGCGTTTCCATACACCTTC. Its translation is CASSSEQGAFPYTF.

The chain joins TRBV20-1 to TRBJ1-6, with D hard to call. Per germline, CDR1 DFQATT and CDR2 SNEGSKA (reference sequence). This CDR3 contains 19 residues. Trimming shortened V by 4 bases and J by 0 bases, and 22 bases separated the two germline ends. The CDR3 sequence is CSANPPDGFYGSYNSPLHF. The DNA of the CDR3 is TGCAGTGCTAACCCCCCGGATGGGTTCTATGGCTCCTATAATTCACCCCTCCACTTT.

The table lists this clonotype with many counts. The junction shows a germline mismatch at one end, possibly a read error. The chain has TRBV11-2 and TRBJ2-2; D tentatively reads TRBD1 or TRBD2 (6 bases each). Germline V gives CDR1 SGHAT, CDR2 FQNNGV. The CDR3 extends over 13 amino acids. CDR3 protein: CASSLGGPGELFF. The CDR3 DNA reads TGTGCCAGCAGTTTAGGGGGGCCCGGGGAGCTGTTTTTT. The complete variable domain, with remaining parts taken from reference TRBV11-2 and TRBJ2-2, reads EAGVAQSPRYKIIEKRQSVAFWCNPISGHATLYWYQQILGQGPKLLIQFQNNGVVDDSQLPKDRFSAERLKGVDSTLKIQPAKLEDSAVYLCASSLGGPGELFFGEGSRLTVL.

Ten or more counts support this clonotype. The CDR3 DNA reads TGTGCCAGCAGCGAGGGATCAACCTCCTACAATGAGCAGTTCTTC. Its protein is CASSEGSTSYNEQFF. V is TRBV11-2 and J is TRBJ2-1; possible D gene TRBD2, 5 bases. Trimming removed 5 bases from V and 0 bases from J, with 11 bases in between. CDR1 and CDR2 from the germline V gene are SGHAT and FQNNGV. The CDR3 is 15 residues long. The whole variable domain, remainder taken from reference TRBV11-2 and TRBJ2-1, is EAGVAQSPRYKIIEKRQSVAFWCNPISGHATLYWYQQILGQGPKLLIQFQNNGVVDDSQLPKDRFSAERLKGVDSTLKIQPAKLEDSAVYLCASSEGSTSYNEQFFGPGTRLTVL.

The sample holds many counts of this clonotype. The chain is built from TRBV28 and TRBJ1-5; possible D gene TRBD1, 6 bases. Germline assignment: CDR1 MDHEN and CDR2 SYDVKM. Trimming pared 6 bases from V and 3 bases from J, leaving 15 bases between. CDR3 length equals 15 residues. CDR3 residues: CASRLDGQFNQPQHF. CDR3 nucleotides: TGTGCCAGCAGGTTAGACGGACAGTTCAATCAGCCCCAGCATTTT.

This clonotype has at least ten counts. The chain carries TRBV28 and TRBJ1-1, with D uncertain. This CDR3 has 12 residues. The germline V gene encodes CDR1 MDHEN and CDR2 SYDVKM. V lost 2 bases and J 4 bases, leaving 5 bases between the germline ends. The CDR3 sequence is CASSLISTEAFF. The DNA of the CDR3 is TGTGCCAGCAGTTTAATCAGCACTGAAGCTTTCTTT.

The table lists this clonotype with many counts. V and J are TRBV11-1 and TRBJ2-1; 7 nucleotides match TRBD2. J lost 7 bases, V lost 3 bases, and 6 bases had no gene match. This CDR3 has 14 residues. Germline lookup yields CDR1 SGHAT and CDR2 FQDESV (reference sequence). The CDR3 sequence: CASSFVAGANEQFF. The CDR3 DNA reads as TGTGCCAGCAGCTTTGTTGCGGGAGCGAATGAGCAGTTCTTC. Based on the CDR3 plus reference TRBV11-1 and TRBJ2-1, the full variable domain is EAEVAQSPRYKITEKSQAVAFWCDPISGHATLYWYRQILGQGPELLVQFQDESVVDDSQLPKDRFSAERLKGVDSTLKIQPAELGDSAMYLCASSFVAGANEQFFGPGTRLTVL.

This clonotype was observed at least ten times. The chain is built from TRBV20-1 and TRBJ2-7; TRBD1 or TRBD2 may be the D gene (5 bases each). The V end was cut by 3 bases, the J end by 1 base, with 7 bases between. Germline CDR1 reads DFQATT; CDR2 reads SNEGSKA (reference sequence). This CDR3 spans 12 amino acids. CDR3 coding DNA: TGCAGTGCTAGCGGGGCATCCTACGAGCAGTACTTC. Amino acid sequence: CSASGASYEQYF.

In its sample, this clonotype was seen a few times. The chain recombines TRBV15 with TRBJ2-7; TRBD2 is a possible D gene (6 bases). The V end lost 5 bases, the J end lost 6 bases, and 11 bases lay between the germline ends. Germline V gene sequence: CDR1 LNHNV, CDR2 YYDKDF (reference sequence). CDR3 length: 12 residues. CDR3 in DNA: TGTGCCACCAGCCCAGGGACTCCCGAGCAGTACTTC. Its protein is CATSPGTPEQYF.

This clonotype was observed a few times. V and J are TRBV19 and TRBJ2-4, with 10 positions matching TRBD1. The germline V gene has CDR1 LNHDA and CDR2 SQIVND (reference sequence). This CDR3 is built from 15 residues. The ends lost 3 bases at V and 6 bases at J; junction bases unmatched: 5. Written as DNA, the CDR3 is TGTGCCAGTAGTATCTCCGGGACAGGGGTAAACATTCAGTACTTC. Protein sequence: CASSISGTGVNIQYF.